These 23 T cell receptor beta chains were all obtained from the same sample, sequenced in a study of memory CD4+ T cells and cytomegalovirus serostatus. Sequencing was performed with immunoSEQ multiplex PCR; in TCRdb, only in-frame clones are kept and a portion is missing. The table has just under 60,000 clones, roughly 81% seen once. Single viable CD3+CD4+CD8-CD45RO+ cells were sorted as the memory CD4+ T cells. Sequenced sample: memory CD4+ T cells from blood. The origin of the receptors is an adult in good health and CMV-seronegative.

CDR3 protein: CASTWGGELFF. The CDR3 DNA reads TGTGCCAGCACTTGGGGCGGGGAGCTGTTTTTT. This chain uses TRBV19 with TRBJ2-2; no firm D call. The CDR3 totals 11 residues. In germline, CDR1 is LNHDA, CDR2 SQIVND (reference sequence). The ends were cut back, 9 bases at V and 7 bases at J, with 9 bases in the middle. The variable domain in full, completed from reference TRBV19 and TRBJ2-2, reads DGGITQSPKYLFRKEGQNVTLSCEQNLNHDAMYWYRQDPGQGLRLIYYSQIVNDFQKGDIAEGYSVSREKKESFPLTVTSAQKNPTAFYLCASTWGGELFFGEGSRLTVL.

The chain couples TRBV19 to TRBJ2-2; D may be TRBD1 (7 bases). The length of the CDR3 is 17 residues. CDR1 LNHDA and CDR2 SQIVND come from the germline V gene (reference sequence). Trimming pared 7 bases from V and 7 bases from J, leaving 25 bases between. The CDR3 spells CASKPRRRTGEDGELFF. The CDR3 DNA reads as TGTGCCAGTAAACCCCGCCGTCGAACAGGGGAGGACGGGGAGCTGTTTTTT.

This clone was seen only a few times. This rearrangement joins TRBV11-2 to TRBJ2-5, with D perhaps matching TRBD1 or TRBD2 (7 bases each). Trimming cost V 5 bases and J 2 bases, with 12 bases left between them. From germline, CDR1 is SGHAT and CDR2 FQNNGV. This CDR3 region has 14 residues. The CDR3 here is CASSQGGSQETQYF. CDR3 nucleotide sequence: TGTGCCAGCAGCCAGGGGGGGTCACAAGAGACCCAGTACTTC.

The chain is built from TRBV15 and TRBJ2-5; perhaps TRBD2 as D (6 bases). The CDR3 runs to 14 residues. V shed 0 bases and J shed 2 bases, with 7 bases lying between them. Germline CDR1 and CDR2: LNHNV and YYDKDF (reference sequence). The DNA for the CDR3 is TGTGCCACCAGCAGAGATCGGGGGCAAGAGACCCAGTACTTC. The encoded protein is CATSRDRGQETQYF.

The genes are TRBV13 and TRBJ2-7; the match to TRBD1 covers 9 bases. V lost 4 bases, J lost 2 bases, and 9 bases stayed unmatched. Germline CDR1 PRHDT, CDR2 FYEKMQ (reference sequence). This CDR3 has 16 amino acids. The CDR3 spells CASSSTPGQGTYEQYF. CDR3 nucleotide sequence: TGTGCCAGCAGCTCCACACCGGGACAGGGTACCTACGAGCAGTACTTC.

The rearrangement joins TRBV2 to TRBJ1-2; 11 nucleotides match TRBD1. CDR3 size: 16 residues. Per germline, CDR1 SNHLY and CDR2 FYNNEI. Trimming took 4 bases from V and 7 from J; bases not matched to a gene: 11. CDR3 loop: CASSVHTDRGRRGYTF. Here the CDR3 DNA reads TGTGCCAGCAGTGTTCATACGGACAGGGGGCGCCGTGGCTACACCTTC. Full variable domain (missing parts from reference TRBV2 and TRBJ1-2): EPEVTQTPSHQVTQMGQEVILRCVPISNHLYFYWYRQILGQKVEFLVSFYNNEISEKSEIFDDQFSVERPDGSNFTLKIRSTKLEDSAMYFCASSVHTDRGRRGYTFGSGTRLTVV.

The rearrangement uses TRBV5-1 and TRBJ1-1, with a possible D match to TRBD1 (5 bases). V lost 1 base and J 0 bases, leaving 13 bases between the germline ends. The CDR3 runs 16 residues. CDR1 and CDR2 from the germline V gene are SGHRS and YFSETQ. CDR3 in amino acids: CASSLLSGTVNTEAFF. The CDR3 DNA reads TGCGCCAGCAGCTTGTTGTCCGGGACGGTGAACACTGAAGCTTTCTTT.

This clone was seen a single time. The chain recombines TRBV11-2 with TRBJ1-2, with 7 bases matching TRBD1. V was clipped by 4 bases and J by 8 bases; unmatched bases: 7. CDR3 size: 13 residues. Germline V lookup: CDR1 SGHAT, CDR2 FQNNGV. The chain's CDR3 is CASSWGQSSGYTF. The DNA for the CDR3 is TGTGCCAGCAGCTGGGGACAGTCTTCAGGCTACACCTTC.

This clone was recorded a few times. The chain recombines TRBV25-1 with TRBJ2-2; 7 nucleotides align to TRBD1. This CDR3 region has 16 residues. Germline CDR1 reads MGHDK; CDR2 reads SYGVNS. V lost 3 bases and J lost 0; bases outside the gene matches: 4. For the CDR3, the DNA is TGTGCCAGCAGTGACCCCGGGACAGCGAACACCGGGGAGCTGTTTTTT. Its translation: CASSDPGTANTGELFF. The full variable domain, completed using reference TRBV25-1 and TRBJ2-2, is EADIYQTPRYLVIGTGKKITLECSQTMGHDKMYWYQQDPGMELHLIHYSYGVNSTEKGDLSSESTVSRIRTEHFPLTLESARPSHTSQYLCASSDPGTANTGELFFGEGSRLTVL.

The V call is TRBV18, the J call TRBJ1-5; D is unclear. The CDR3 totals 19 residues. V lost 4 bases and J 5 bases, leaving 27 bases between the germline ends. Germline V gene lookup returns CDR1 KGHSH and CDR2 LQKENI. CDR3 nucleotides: TGTGCCAGCTCACACCTTGAAATGGGAGTTTTTGATAGGGATCAGCCCCAGCATTTT. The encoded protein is CASSHLEMGVFDRDQPQHF.

Here the CDR3 DNA reads TGTGCCAGCAGGGCGGCTGGAAACACCATATATTTT. This translates into CASRAAGNTIYF. The chain combines TRBV7-9 with TRBJ1-3; D call uncertain. V lost 6 bases and J 2 bases, leaving 5 bases between the germline ends. This CDR3 is 12 amino acids long. Germline CDR1 SEHNR, CDR2 FQNEAQ (reference sequence).

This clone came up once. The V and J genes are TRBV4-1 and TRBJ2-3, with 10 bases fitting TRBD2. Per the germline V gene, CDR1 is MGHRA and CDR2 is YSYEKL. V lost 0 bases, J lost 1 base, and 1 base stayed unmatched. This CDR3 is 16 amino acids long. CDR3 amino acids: CASSQELAGGTDTQYF. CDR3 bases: TGCGCCAGCAGCCAAGAGCTAGCGGGGGGCACAGATACGCAGTATTTT.

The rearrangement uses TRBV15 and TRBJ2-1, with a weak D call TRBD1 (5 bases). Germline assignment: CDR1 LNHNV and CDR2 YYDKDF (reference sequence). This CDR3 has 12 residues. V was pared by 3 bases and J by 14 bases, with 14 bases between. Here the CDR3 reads CATSSDYRWEFF. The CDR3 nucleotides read TGTGCCACCAGCAGCGATTACAGGTGGGAGTTCTTC.

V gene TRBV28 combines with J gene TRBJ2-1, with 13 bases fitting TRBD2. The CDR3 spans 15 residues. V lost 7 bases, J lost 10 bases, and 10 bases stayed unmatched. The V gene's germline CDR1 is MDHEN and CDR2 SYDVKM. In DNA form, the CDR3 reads TGTGCCAGCACACCCCGACTAGCGGGAGGCGGCGAGCAGTTCTTC. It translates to CASTPRLAGGGEQFF.

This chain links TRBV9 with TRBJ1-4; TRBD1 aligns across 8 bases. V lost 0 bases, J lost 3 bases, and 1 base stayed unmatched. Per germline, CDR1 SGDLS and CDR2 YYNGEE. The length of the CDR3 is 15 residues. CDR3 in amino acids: CASSVGTGPNEKLFF. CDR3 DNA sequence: TGTGCCAGCAGCGTAGGGACAGGGCCTAATGAAAAACTGTTTTTT.

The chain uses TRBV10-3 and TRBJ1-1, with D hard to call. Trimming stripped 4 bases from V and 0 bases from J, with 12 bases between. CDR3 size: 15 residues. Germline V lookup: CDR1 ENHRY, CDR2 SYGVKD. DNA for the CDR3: TGTGCCATCAGTGCCGAAGGTATAGTGAACACTGAAGCTTTCTTT. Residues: CAISAEGIVNTEAFF.

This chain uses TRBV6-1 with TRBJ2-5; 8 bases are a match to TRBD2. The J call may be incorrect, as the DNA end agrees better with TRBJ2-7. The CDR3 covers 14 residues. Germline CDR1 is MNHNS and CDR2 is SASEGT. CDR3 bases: TGTGCCAGCAGTGGAGCGGGAGCTTTCTACGAGCAGTACTTC. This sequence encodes CASSGAGAFYEQYF.

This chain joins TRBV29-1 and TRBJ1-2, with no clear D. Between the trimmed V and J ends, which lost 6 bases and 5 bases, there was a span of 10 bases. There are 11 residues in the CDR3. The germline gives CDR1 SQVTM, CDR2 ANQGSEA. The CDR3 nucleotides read TGCAGCGTGGATCTAAAGTATGGCTACACCTTC. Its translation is CSVDLKYGYTF.

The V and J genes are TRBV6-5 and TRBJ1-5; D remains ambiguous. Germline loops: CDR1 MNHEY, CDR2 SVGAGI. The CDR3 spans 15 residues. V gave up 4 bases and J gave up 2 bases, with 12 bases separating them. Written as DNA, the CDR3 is TGTGCCAGCAGTTGGGGAGTCGGTGGCAATCAGCCCCAGCATTTT. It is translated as CASSWGVGGNQPQHF.

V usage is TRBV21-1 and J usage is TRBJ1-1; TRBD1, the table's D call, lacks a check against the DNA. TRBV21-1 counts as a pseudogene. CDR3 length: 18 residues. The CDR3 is CASSKLDRGLGAFPEAFF. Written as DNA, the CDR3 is TGTGCCAGCAGCAAGCTGGACAGGGGGCTGGGGGCTTTCCCTGAAGCTTTCTTT.

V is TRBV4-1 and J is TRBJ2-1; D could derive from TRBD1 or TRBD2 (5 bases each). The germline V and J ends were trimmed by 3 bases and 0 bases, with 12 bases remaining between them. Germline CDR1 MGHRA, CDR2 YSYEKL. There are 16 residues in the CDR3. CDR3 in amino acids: CASSHEGTSSYNEQFF. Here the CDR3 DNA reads TGCGCCAGCAGCCATGAAGGGACCAGCTCCTACAATGAGCAGTTCTTC.

CDR3 in DNA: TGTGCCAGCAGCTTATGGGGGGGACGGAACACCGGGGAGCTGTTTTTT. As protein: CASSLWGGRNTGELFF. The chain recombines TRBV7-2 with TRBJ2-2, with 7 nucleotides matching TRBD2. The CDR3 contains 16 residues. The J segment lost 1 base and the V segment lost 2 bases, leaving 4 bases of the junction unmatched. Germline V gives CDR1 SGHTA, CDR2 FQGNSA. Full variable domain (missing parts from reference TRBV7-2 and TRBJ2-2): GAGVSQSPSNKVTEKGKDVELRCDPISGHTALYWYRQSLGQGLEFLIYFQGNSAPDKSGLPSDRFSAERTGGSVSTLTIQRTQQEDSAVYLCASSLWGGRNTGELFFGEGSRLTVL.

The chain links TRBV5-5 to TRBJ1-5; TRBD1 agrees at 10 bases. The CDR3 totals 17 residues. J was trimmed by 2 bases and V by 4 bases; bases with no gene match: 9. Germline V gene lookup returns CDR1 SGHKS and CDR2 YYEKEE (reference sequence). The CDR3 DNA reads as TGTGCCAGCAGCGTTATCGCCGGGACAGGGGGCAATCAGCCCCAGCATTTT. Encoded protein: CASSVIAGTGGNQPQHF.